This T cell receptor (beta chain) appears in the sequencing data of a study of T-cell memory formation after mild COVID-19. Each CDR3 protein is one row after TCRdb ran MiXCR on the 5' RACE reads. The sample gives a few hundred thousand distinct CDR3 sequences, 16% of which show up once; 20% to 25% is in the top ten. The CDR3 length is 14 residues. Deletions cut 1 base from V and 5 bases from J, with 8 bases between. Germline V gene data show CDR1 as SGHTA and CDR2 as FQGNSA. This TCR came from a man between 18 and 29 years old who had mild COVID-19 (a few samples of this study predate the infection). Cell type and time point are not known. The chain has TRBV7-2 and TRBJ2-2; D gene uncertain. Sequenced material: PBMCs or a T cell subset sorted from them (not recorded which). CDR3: CASSLVLATGELFF. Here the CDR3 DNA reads TGTGCCAGCAGCTTAGTTCTGGCGACCGGGGAGCTGTTTTTT.